A single sample is the source of the 20 T cell receptor beta chains below, sequenced in a study of T cells after yellow fever vaccination. Each CDR3 protein gets one entry after TCRdb re-called the 5' RACE reads with MiXCR. The top ten hold 3% to 3.5% of the sample, which has some 300,000 distinct CDR3 sequences, approximately 10% seen once. The source was CD4+ T cells sorted from PBMCs, collected 5 days after the yellow fever booster vaccination. The receptors come from a man between 18 and 35 years old who received the YFV17D yellow fever vaccine.

The CDR3, as DNA: TGTGCCAGGGACCGGGACAGGGGAATCCCCGGGGAGCTGTTTTTT. Its translation is CARDRDRGIPGELFF. This rearrangement joins TRBV19 to TRBJ2-2, with 10 bases matching TRBD1. This CDR3 comprises 15 residues. Germline lookup yields CDR1 LNHDA and CDR2 SQIVND (reference sequence). V lost 9 bases and J lost 6; bases outside the gene matches: 10.

This clonotype occurred a few times. CDR3 sequence: CSARRPTSSYEQYF. The CDR3 coding sequence is TGCAGTGCTCGGAGGCCTACCAGCTCCTACGAGCAGTACTTC. V and J are TRBV20-1 and TRBJ2-7; tentatively, D is TRBD2 (5 bases). This CDR3 comprises 14 residues. Germline V gives CDR1 DFQATT, CDR2 SNEGSKA (reference sequence). V lost 5 bases to trimming and J lost 0 bases, with 14 bases between them.

This clonotype was counted between two and nine times. The chain links TRBV12-3 or TRBV12-4 to TRBJ2-1; D gene uncertain. The V end was cut by 3 bases, the J end by 2 bases, with 8 bases between. The CDR3 sequence is 14 residues long. CDR3 sequence reads: CASSFRVTYNEQFF. CDR3 in DNA: TGTGCCAGCAGTTTTAGGGTAACCTACAATGAGCAGTTCTTC.

The rearrangement uses TRBV5-1 and TRBJ2-5; D possibly uses TRBD1 or TRBD2 (5 bases each). The germline V and J ends were trimmed by 3 bases and 5 bases, with 8 bases remaining between them. This CDR3 has 12 residues. Germline CDR1 reads SGHRS; CDR2 reads YFSETQ. The DNA for the CDR3 is TGCGCCAGCAGCTCCGAGGGGGAGACCCAGTACTTC. Encoded protein: CASSSEGETQYF.

This chain uses TRBV15 with TRBJ1-1; D is uncertain. Trimming removed 0 bases at V and 6 bases at J, with 8 bases between. The CDR3 runs to 13 residues. Germline V gives CDR1 LNHNV, CDR2 YYDKDF (reference sequence). CDR3 loop: CATSRDRVPEAFF. In DNA, the CDR3 is TGTGCCACCAGCAGAGATCGGGTCCCTGAAGCTTTCTTT.

Worth noting for this clonotype: Relative to the germline gene, one junction end is altered; a read error may explain this. V usage is TRBV6-2 or TRBV6-3 and J usage is TRBJ1-6; 8 bases map to TRBD1. This CDR3 has 13 amino acids. Germline loops: CDR1 MNHEY, CDR2 SVGEGT. This chain's CDR3 is CATKDRAASPLQF. As DNA, the CDR3 is TGTGCCACCAAGGACAGGGCAGCTTCACCCCTCCAATTT.

This clonotype was seen at least ten times. CDR3 nucleotides: TGTGCCAGCAGCCAATCTAGGGTTGAAGCTTTCTTT. Protein: CASSQSRVEAFF. The chain carries TRBV7-2 and TRBJ1-1; D is unclear. V was cut by 5 bases and J by 7 bases, with 11 bases left in between. The CDR3 runs to 12 residues. CDR1 is SGHTA, CDR2 FQGNSA, per germline.

This clonotype was picked up a small number of times. The chain combines TRBV4-2 with TRBJ2-3; TRBD2 matches at 12 bases. The germline V gene encodes CDR1 LGHNA and CDR2 YNFKEQ. V gave up 4 bases and J gave up 2 bases; unmatched junction bases: 7. The CDR3 loop spans 17 amino acids. CDR3: CASSRQGTSGFTDTQYF. The CDR3 DNA reads TGTGCCAGCAGCCGACAGGGGACTAGCGGGTTCACAGATACGCAGTATTTT.

In this sample, this clonotype turned up a few times. The genes are TRBV6-5 and TRBJ2-1; D is ambiguous. Deletions cut 6 bases from V and 2 bases from J, with 5 bases between. CDR3 length: 12 residues. CDR1 and CDR2 (germline): MNHEY, SVGAGI. The CDR3: CASSSTYNEQFF. CDR3 nucleotides: TGTGCCAGCAGCTCAACCTACAATGAGCAGTTCTTC.

The table lists this clonotype with a few counts. V usage is TRBV6-5 and J usage is TRBJ2-7, with 8 positions matching TRBD1. CDR1 is MNHEY and CDR2 is SVGAGI in the germline V gene. The ends lost 7 bases at V and 3 bases at J; junction bases unmatched: 5. This CDR3 contains 13 residues. The CDR3 sequence: CASNLGQGYEQYF. The CDR3 DNA follows: TGTGCCAGCAATTTAGGACAGGGCTACGAGCAGTACTTC.

The chain carries TRBV4-2 and TRBJ2-1, with D perhaps matching TRBD1 (6 bases). The CDR3 consists of 15 residues. Deletions cut 0 bases from V and 7 bases from J, with 13 bases between. CDR1 and CDR2 from the germline V gene are LGHNA and YNFKEQ. The CDR3 region is CASSQDRTGWNEQFF. The CDR3 bases are TGTGCCAGCAGCCAAGATCGAACAGGGTGGAATGAGCAGTTCTTC.

The table lists this clonotype with many counts. The genes are TRBV4-3 and TRBJ1-6, with unresolved D. This CDR3 comprises 16 residues. V lost 0 bases and J lost 2, with 8 bases in between. Germline assignment: CDR1 LGHNA and CDR2 YSLEER. The CDR3 nucleotides read TGCGCCAGCAGCCAAGATATGGTCCCCTATAATTCACCCCTCCACTTT. Amino acid sequence: CASSQDMVPYNSPLHF.

This clonotype was observed a handful of times. The chain recombines TRBV7-3 with TRBJ2-5, with unresolved D. CDR3 length: 13 amino acids. V shed 5 bases and J shed 2 bases, with 9 bases lying between them. Germline V CDR1 and CDR2: SGHTA, FQGTGA. In DNA, the CDR3 is TGTGCCAGCAGCACGGACGGGCAAGAGACCCAGTACTTC. Protein product: CASSTDGQETQYF.

This clonotype was seen repeatedly, ten times or more. V gene TRBV6-6 combines with J gene TRBJ1-2; D is ambiguous. The CDR3 has 14 amino acids. Per the germline V gene, CDR1 is MNHNY and CDR2 is SVGAGI (reference sequence). V dropped 2 bases and J dropped 8 bases, with 15 bases sitting between them. CDR3 nucleotide sequence: TGTGCCAGCAGTTACCCGGACGACCTGGGCGGCTACACCTTC. This sequence encodes CASSYPDDLGGYTF.

This clonotype was counted many times. The rearrangement links TRBV9 to TRBJ2-3, with D possibly TRBD1 on 6 matching bases. This CDR3 has 15 residues. Germline CDR1 is SGDLS and CDR2 is YYNGEE. V gave up 0 bases and J gave up 3 bases, with 11 bases separating them. CDR3 region: CASSVGQGLTDTQYF. The CDR3 bases are TGTGCCAGCAGCGTAGGGCAGGGGCTGACAGATACGCAGTATTTT.

There are many counts of this clonotype. The rearrangement uses TRBV20-1 and TRBJ2-7, with 11 positions matching TRBD1. Germline V CDR1 and CDR2: DFQATT, SNEGSKA (reference sequence). Germline trimming cut 6 bases from V and 1 base from J; bases unmatched to any gene: 5. CDR3 length: 14 amino acids. CDR3 amino acids: CSAAGTGGSYEQYV. The CDR3 nucleotides are TGCAGTGCGGCCGGGACAGGGGGTTCCTACGAGCAGTACGTC.

This clonotype was seen repeatedly, ten times or more. The rearrangement uses TRBV7-3 and TRBJ2-5; 10 bases align to TRBD2. The V and J ends lost 4 bases and 5 bases, in that order; junction bases with no gene match: 7. The CDR3 is 15 residues long. Germline assignment: CDR1 SGHTA and CDR2 FQGTGA. CDR3: CASSSVAGGGETQYF. The CDR3 DNA follows: TGTGCCAGCAGCTCAGTAGCGGGGGGCGGGGAGACCCAGTACTTC.

This clonotype was detected a few times. The V call is TRBV12-3 or TRBV12-4, the J call TRBJ1-3; the D gene is possibly TRBD1 (5 bases). The germline V and J ends were trimmed by 6 bases and 2 bases, with 17 bases remaining between them. This CDR3 comprises 16 residues. The CDR3 sequence: CASSTPGGGAGNTIYF. Here the CDR3 DNA reads TGTGCCAGCAGCACCCCGGGGGGAGGGGCTGGAAACACCATATATTTT.

This clonotype was observed a handful of times. The chain recombines TRBV27 with TRBJ1-6, with unresolved D. CDR1 and CDR2 (germline): MNHEY, SMNVEV (reference sequence). Trimming took 5 bases from V and 7 from J, leaving 6 bases between them. The CDR3 totals 12 residues. CDR3 bases: TGTGCCAGCAGTCGAACAAATTCACCCCTCCACTTT. Its translation: CASSRTNSPLHF.

This clonotype has only a few counts. V usage is TRBV10-3 and J usage is TRBJ2-6; D is unclear. Germline V gene lookup returns CDR1 ENHRY and CDR2 SYGVKD. V gave up 4 bases and J gave up 0 bases, with 16 bases separating them. The CDR3 is 18 amino acids. The CDR3 is CAISGDRVSYSGANVLTF. The CDR3 DNA sequence: TGTGCCATCAGTGGAGATAGGGTATCGTACTCTGGGGCCAACGTCCTGACTTTC.